A single sample gave rise to the 19 T cell receptor beta chains below, sequenced in a study of multiple sclerosis patients with progressive multifocal leukoencephalopathy. Stated time point: approximately twelve months of natalizumab therapy. Assay used: immunoSEQ multiplex PCR; TCRdb lists only in-frame clones, some missing. Among under 30,000 clones, almost 90% were seen once, and the ten largest hold about 1.3%. Sequences were derived from PBMCs, sampled from a patient treated with natalizumab. The source is a human donor with multiple sclerosis.

This clone was observed a few times. This rearrangement joins TRBV5-6 to TRBJ2-7; 12 positions match TRBD2. From germline, CDR1 is SGHDT and CDR2 YYEEEE. Unmatched junction bases numbered 8, after V lost 4 bases and J lost 3 bases. The CDR3 extends over 16 amino acids. This CDR3 is CASSRLAGGAFYEQYF. Here the CDR3 DNA reads TGTGCCAGCAGCCGGCTAGCGGGGGGGGCTTTCTACGAGCAGTACTTC.

This sequence joins TRBV7-9 and TRBJ1-6; no definite D call. CDR1 and CDR2 from the germline V gene are SEHNR and FQNEAQ (reference sequence). Trimming took 1 base from V and 7 from J, leaving 11 bases between them. CDR3 size: 15 residues. The DNA for the CDR3 is TGTGCCAGCAGCTTAGAGGTGGGGTACAATTCACCCCTCCACTTT. The encoded protein is CASSLEVGYNSPLHF.

This clone was counted only a few times. V is TRBV10-1 and J is TRBJ1-1; 8 positions match TRBD1. The trim removed 5 bases at V and 8 bases at J, leaving 7 bases unmatched. Germline V gives CDR1 WNHNN, CDR2 SYGVQD (reference sequence). The CDR3 contains 13 residues. The CDR3 is CASSYGQGLEAFF. The CDR3 DNA reads as TGCGCCAGCAGTTACGGACAGGGCTTGGAAGCTTTCTTT.

This rearrangement joins TRBV9 to TRBJ2-1, with D unclear. With 3 bases removed from V and 5 bases from J, the gap between germline ends came to 9 bases. The germline V gene encodes CDR1 SGDLS and CDR2 YYNGEE. The CDR3 covers 13 residues. The CDR3 DNA sequence: TGTGCCAGCAGCGAACAGATTAACAATGAGCAGTTCTTC. It encodes CASSEQINNEQFF.

The chain recombines TRBV27 with TRBJ2-4; D not resolved. Germline CDR1 MNHEY, CDR2 SMNVEV (reference sequence). V shed 0 bases and J shed 0 bases, with 6 bases lying between them. CDR3 length equals 15 residues. The CDR3 nucleotides are TGTGCCAGCAGTTTATCCGGTCTAGCCAAAAACATTCAGTACTTC. Protein: CASSLSGLAKNIQYF.

The rearrangement links TRBV5-1 to TRBJ2-5; perhaps TRBD2 as D (6 bases). This CDR3 contains 14 residues. The germline V gene encodes CDR1 SGHRS and CDR2 YFSETQ. Trimming removed 5 bases from V and 4 bases from J, with 15 bases in between. The CDR3 loop reads CASSSGLTGETQYF. Written as DNA, the CDR3 is TGCGCCAGCAGTTCGGGACTCACCGGAGAGACCCAGTACTTC.

The rearrangement joins TRBV7-2 to TRBJ2-2; D might be TRBD1 or TRBD2, each matching 5 bases. V shed 5 bases and J shed 4 bases, with 14 bases lying between them. The CDR3 runs 15 residues. Germline V gene sequence: CDR1 SGHTA, CDR2 FQGNSA. As DNA, the CDR3 is TGTGCCAGCAGCACTAGTGGGGGATCCACCGGGGAGCTGTTTTTT. Translating it yields CASSTSGGSTGELFF. Filled out from reference TRBV7-2 and TRBJ2-2, the complete variable domain reads GAGVSQSPSNKVTEKGKDVELRCDPISGHTALYWYRQSLGQGLEFLIYFQGNSAPDKSGLPSDRFSAERTGGSVSTLTIQRTQQEDSAVYLCASSTSGGSTGELFFGEGSRLTVL.

The chain carries TRBV6-5 and TRBJ1-5; the match to TRBD1 covers 8 bases. Trimming removed 6 bases from V and 6 bases from J; junction bases left unmatched: 10. The CDR3 is 15 amino acids. Germline assignment: CDR1 MNHEY and CDR2 SVGAGI. The CDR3 region is CASRIGTGGSQPQHF. In nucleotides, the CDR3 is TGTGCCAGCAGGATCGGGACAGGAGGGAGTCAGCCCCAGCATTTT.

The chain joins TRBV5-1 to TRBJ1-5, with D perhaps matching TRBD1 (5 bases). Trimming removed 0 bases from V and 7 bases from J, with 8 bases in between. The germline gives CDR1 SGHRS, CDR2 YFSETQ. The CDR3 has 13 residues. CDR3 residues: CASSLGGDQPQHF. The CDR3 DNA reads as TGCGCCAGCAGCTTGGGGGGGGACCAGCCCCAGCATTTT. The whole variable domain, remainder taken from reference TRBV5-1 and TRBJ1-5, is KAGVTQTPRYLIKTRGQQVTLSCSPISGHRSVSWYQQTPGQGLQFLFEYFSETQRNKGNFPGRFSGRQFSNSRSEMNVSTLELGDSALYLCASSLGGDQPQHFGDGTRLSIL.

The rearrangement joins TRBV11-2 to TRBJ2-5; perhaps TRBD1 as D (6 bases). Germline-derived CDR1 and CDR2 are SGHAT and FQNNGV. There are 14 residues in the CDR3. The germline V and J ends were trimmed by 4 bases and 2 bases, with 11 bases remaining between them. The CDR3 DNA reads as TGTGCCAGCAGCTCCAACAGGGAACAAGAGACCCAGTACTTC. This encodes CASSSNREQETQYF.

J is TRBJ2-6 and V is TRBV5-8; D gene uncertain. Germline loops: CDR1 SGHTS, CDR2 YDEGEE. V was trimmed by 0 bases and J by 0 bases, leaving 7 bases between them. The CDR3 has 16 residues. The CDR3 spells CASSLVWSSGANVLTF. In nucleotides, the CDR3 is TGTGCCAGCAGCTTGGTGTGGAGCTCTGGGGCCAACGTCCTGACTTTC.

The rearrangement joins TRBV6-5 to TRBJ2-4, with D hard to call. Between the trimmed V and J ends, which lost 7 bases and 1 base, there was a span of 8 bases. This CDR3 region has 13 residues. Germline-derived CDR1 and CDR2 are MNHEY and SVGAGI. Written as DNA, the CDR3 is TGTGCCAGCAAGGGTGGGGCCAAAAACATTCAGTACTTC. It codes for CASKGGAKNIQYF.

This chain connects TRBV6-1 to TRBJ1-1, with D possibly matching TRBD1 (6 bases). The CDR3 has 12 amino acids. Looked up from germline, CDR1 is MNHNS and CDR2 is SASEGT. V lost 4 bases and J lost 4, with 7 bases in between. The CDR3 DNA sequence: TGTGCCAGCAGTGGGACAGTCACTGAAGCTTTCTTT. This sequence encodes CASSGTVTEAFF.

The V gene is TRBV18, the J gene TRBJ1-5; 8 nucleotides agree with TRBD1. Per germline, CDR1 KGHSH and CDR2 LQKENI. The CDR3 length is 15 residues. The ends lost 1 base at V and 9 bases at J; junction bases unmatched: 8. The CDR3 DNA follows: TGTGCCAGCTCACCACTCCAACAGGGGGGTGGGCCCCAGCATTTT. Protein: CASSPLQQGGGPQHF.

J is TRBJ1-1 and V is TRBV30; D is unresolved. There are 12 residues in the CDR3. Germline CDR1 reads GTSNPN; CDR2 reads SVGIG (reference sequence). The CDR3 region has the DNA TGTGTATGGAGTCCGGTGGGCACTGAAGCTTTCTTT. This codes for CVWSPVGTEAFF.

This sequence joins TRBV6-5 and TRBJ2-1; unclear D gene. Between the trimmed V and J ends, which lost 4 bases and 4 bases, there was a span of 8 bases. The germline V gene encodes CDR1 MNHEY and CDR2 SVGAGI. CDR3 length: 13 residues. The CDR3 is CASSLDEYNEQFF. CDR3 DNA: TGTGCCAGCAGTTTAGACGAGTACAATGAGCAGTTCTTC.

The CDR3 protein is CASSIRQGMTDTQYF. CDR3 sequence (DNA): TGTGCCAGTAGTATCCGACAGGGAATGACAGATACGCAGTATTTT. The chain links TRBV19 to TRBJ2-3; 7 bases match TRBD1. V lost 3 bases and J lost 3; bases outside the gene matches: 6. Germline CDR1 and CDR2: LNHDA and SQIVND (reference sequence). CDR3 length: 15 amino acids.

This clone was recorded only once. The V gene is TRBV7-7, the J gene TRBJ2-6; no clear D gene. CDR3 length: 18 amino acids. Trimming pared 5 bases from V and 5 bases from J, leaving 22 bases between. CDR1 is SSHAT and CDR2 is FNYEAQ in the germline V gene (reference sequence). The CDR3: CASSEGRVPQSRANVLTF. In nucleotides, the CDR3 is TGTGCCAGCAGCGAAGGTCGAGTGCCACAAAGTCGGGCCAACGTCCTGACTTTC.

The chain joins TRBV18 to TRBJ2-5; D may be TRBD2 (5 bases). V lost 2 bases, J lost 5 bases, and 18 bases lay in between. The V gene's germline CDR1 is KGHSH and CDR2 LQKENI. The CDR3 is made up of 16 amino acids. The CDR3, as DNA: TGTGCCAGCTCACCATACTTAACGGGGTCGGGGGAGACCCAGTACTTC. Its protein is CASSPYLTGSGETQYF.